The present T cell receptor beta chain was sequenced within a study of high-grade serous ovarian cancer treatment subgroups. Study-wide context: Each sample yielded on average roughly 7,500 unique TCR beta rearrangements from roughly 15,000 reads. The study, taken as a whole, reports: Spatial context was lost because tumors were sequenced in bulk. The analyses considered CDR3 and ignored CDR1 and CDR2. TCR relatedness rose with neoantigen level and trended with mutation load.

The V end lost 4 bases, the J end lost 6 bases, and 11 bases lay between the germline ends. This CDR3 has 13 residues. CDR1 is MDHEN and CDR2 is SYDVKM in the germline V gene. Tumor samples were obtained before definitive surgery or chemotherapy. A word on this clone: Its cognate antigen is unknown.

Repertoires were generated with immunoSEQ multiplex PCR, while TCRdb's copy carries only in-frame clones and drops some. The table shows several hundred clones, with around 80% occurring only once. The receptor was isolated from a human donor with high-grade serous ovarian cancer. This chain uses TRBV28 with TRBJ2-3; possibly TRBD1 for D (5 bases). The sample was tumor tissue. This CDR3 reads CASSSANRDTQYF. Written as DNA, the CDR3 is TGTGCCAGCAGTTCAGCAAACAGGGATACGCAGTATTTT.